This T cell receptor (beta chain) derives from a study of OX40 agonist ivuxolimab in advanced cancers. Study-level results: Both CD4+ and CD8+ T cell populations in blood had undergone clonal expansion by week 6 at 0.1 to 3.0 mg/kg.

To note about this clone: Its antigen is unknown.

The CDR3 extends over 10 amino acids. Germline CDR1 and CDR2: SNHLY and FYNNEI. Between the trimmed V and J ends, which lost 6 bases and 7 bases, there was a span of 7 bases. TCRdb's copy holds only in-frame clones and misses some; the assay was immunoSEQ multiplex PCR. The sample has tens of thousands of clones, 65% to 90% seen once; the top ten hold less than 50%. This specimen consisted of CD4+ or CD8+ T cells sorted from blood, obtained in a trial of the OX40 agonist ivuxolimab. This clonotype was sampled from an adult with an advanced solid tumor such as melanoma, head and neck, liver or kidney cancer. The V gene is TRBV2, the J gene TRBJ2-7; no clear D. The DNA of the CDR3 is TGTGCCAGCAGAATGAGGGAGCAGTACTTC. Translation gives CASRMREQYF.